These 6 T cell receptor beta chains share one sample of origin, sequenced in a study of T cell repertoires in ileal Crohn's disease. Repertoires were generated with immunoSEQ multiplex PCR, while TCRdb's copy carries only in-frame clones and drops some. Seen here are around 5,000 clones, just under 75% observed once, and the top ten hold less than 25%. The sample was ileal tissue. The receptors originated from an adult with Crohn's disease.

By proportion, this clone is large (0.1 to 1%). Additional DNA sequences in this sample encode the identical CDR3. This sequence joins TRBV6-1 and TRBJ2-7; D is perhaps TRBD1 (5 bases). There are 13 residues in the CDR3. The V gene's germline CDR1 is MNHNS and CDR2 SASEGT. Deletions cut 3 bases from V and 2 bases from J, with 8 bases between. For the CDR3, the DNA is TGTGCCAGCAGTGATGACAGCCCCTACGAGCAGTACTTC. Its protein product is CASSDDSPYEQYF.

The chain carries TRBV6-6 and TRBJ2-1; 10 bases agree with TRBD1. The ends lost 7 bases at V and 7 bases at J; junction bases unmatched: 10. Per germline, CDR1 MNHNY and CDR2 SVGAGI (reference sequence). The CDR3 is made up of 15 amino acids. The CDR3, as DNA: TGTGCCAGCAAACGGTCCGGGACAGGGGAAAATGAGCAGTTCTTC. As protein: CASKRSGTGENEQFF.

The chain recombines TRBV5-8 with TRBJ1-3, with 8 bases that match TRBD1. J gave up 3 bases and V 4 bases, and 9 bases lay outside the gene matches. Germline CDR1 SGHTS, CDR2 YDEGEE. This CDR3 has 16 amino acids. The CDR3 region has the DNA TGTGCCAGCAGCACGCAGGGGGCTTACCTTGGAAACACCATATATTTT. It specifies CASSTQGAYLGNTIYF.

CDR3 DNA sequence: TGCGCCAGCAGCTACGGGACAGACCAACGCACCGGGGAGCTGTTTTTT. Encoded protein: CASSYGTDQRTGELFF. The genes are TRBV5-1 and TRBJ2-2; 7 bases align to TRBD1. V shed 3 bases and J 4 bases; nucleotides not matched to a gene: 9. CDR1 is SGHRS, CDR2 YFSETQ, per germline. The CDR3 is made up of 16 amino acids.

The rearrangement links TRBV14 to TRBJ2-7; 7 bases match TRBD1. The V segment lost 1 base and the J segment 4 bases; nucleotides outside the gene matches: 7. Germline CDR1 is SGHDN and CDR2 is FVKESK. There are 15 residues in the CDR3. The CDR3, as DNA: TGTGCCAGCAGCCAAGGTACAGGGGATACATACGAGCAGTACTTC. Residues: CASSQGTGDTYEQYF.

The chain joins TRBV6-1 to TRBJ1-1; possible D gene TRBD1, 5 bases. V lost 8 bases, J lost 4 bases, and 14 bases lay in between. Germline CDR1 reads MNHNS; CDR2 reads SASEGT. The CDR3 covers 13 residues. The CDR3 here is CASGGSGPTEAFF. CDR3 sequence (DNA): TGTGCCAGCGGGGGGTCAGGACCCACTGAAGCTTTCTTT.